The 5 T cell receptor beta chains listed next were all sequenced from one sample in a study of T cells in Graves' hyperthyroidism and ophthalmopathy. Regions amplified from RNA transcripts were the TCR beta CDR3 regions. A first-round RT-PCR of the TCR CDR3 used the HTBI primer set. In TCRdb, the multiplex PCR reads were re-called with MiXCR into one record per CDR3 protein. Of approximately 510,000 distinct CDR3 sequences detected, about a fifth appear once; the ten largest clones hold more than 25%. Sequencing used blood. The receptors were gathered from a man in his late teens or twenties with Graves' hyperthyroidism.

In its sample, this clonotype was seen many times. The chain links TRBV11-2 to TRBJ2-5; TRBD2 agrees at 11 bases. The germline gives CDR1 SGHAT, CDR2 FQNNGV. There are 19 residues in the CDR3. The ends lost 0 bases at V and 1 base at J; junction bases unmatched: 10. This chain's CDR3 is CASSLDGGALAGGQETQYF. The CDR3 DNA is TGTGCCAGCAGCTTAGATGGAGGGGCCCTAGCGGGGGGCCAAGAGACCCAGTACTTC.

Ten or more counts support this clonotype. The gene calls are TRBV19 and TRBJ1-1, with D unresolved. Trimming took 6 bases from V and 0 from J, leaving 11 bases between them. Per germline, CDR1 LNHDA and CDR2 SQIVND (reference sequence). This CDR3 comprises 14 residues. CDR3: CASSATVLNTEAFF. CDR3 bases: TGTGCCAGTAGCGCCACAGTACTGAACACTGAAGCTTTCTTT. Full variable domain (missing parts from reference TRBV19 and TRBJ1-1): DGGITQSPKYLFRKEGQNVTLSCEQNLNHDAMYWYRQDPGQGLRLIYYSQIVNDFQKGDIAEGYSVSREKKESFPLTVTSAQKNPTAFYLCASSATVLNTEAFFGQGTRLTVV.

This clonotype has a count of ten or more. The chain couples TRBV28 to TRBJ1-2, with 9 bases that match TRBD1. This CDR3 contains 17 residues. The V and J ends lost 6 bases and 0 bases, in that order; junction bases with no gene match: 11. Germline V gene data show CDR1 as MDHEN and CDR2 as SYDVKM. The DNA of the CDR3 is TGTGCCAGCAGCCTACGGACCTGGGACAGGGCTAACTATGGCTACACCTTC. This encodes CASSLRTWDRANYGYTF.

In its sample, this clonotype was seen many times. J is TRBJ2-7 and V is TRBV28; possibly TRBD2 for D (5 bases). This CDR3 has 13 residues. V gave up 5 bases and J gave up 5 bases, with 13 bases separating them. The germline gives CDR1 MDHEN, CDR2 SYDVKM. CDR3 DNA sequence: TGTGCCAGCAGTCTTATGGAGGTGGACGAGCAGTACTTC. As protein: CASSLMEVDEQYF.

This chain uses TRBV11-2 with TRBJ2-5, with a tentative D call TRBD2 (6 bases). The V end was cut by 0 bases, the J end by 4 bases, with 12 bases between. CDR3 length equals 15 residues. Germline lookup yields CDR1 SGHAT and CDR2 FQNNGV. The CDR3 loop reads CASSLDGGGLETQYF. CDR3 in DNA: TGTGCCAGCAGCTTAGATGGAGGAGGGCTAGAGACCCAGTACTTC.